Listed below are T cell receptor beta chains from one sample, sequenced in a study of T-cell reconstitution after alpha-beta-depleted transplantation in children. TCRdb used MiXCR to reprocess the PCR reads, holding one entry per CDR3 protein. The sample carries some 830,000 distinct CDR3 sequences, less than 20% recorded once. Here the sequenced sample was PBMCs, mostly from graft donor cells, taken 360 days after TCRalphabeta/CD19-depleted stem cell transplant. These receptor sequences come from a male patient younger than 18 who had a stem cell transplant for acute lymphoblastic leukemia, so the T cells may come from the graft donor. Both conserved end residues are part of each CDR3. The D gene is left open where the match is weak. Expanded clones are given a class, and other clones once, few, many or no size at all.

TRBD2	TRBV4-2	NA	TRBJ2-3	TGTGCCAGCAGCCAGCGGGGGGGGGTTACGCAGTATTTT	CASSQRGGVTQYF
NA	TRBV7-2	NA	TRBJ1-6	TGTGCCAGCAGCTTAGTCGGTTGGTCGCCTGACAATTCACCCCTCCACTTT	CASSLVGWSPDNSPLHF
TRBD1	TRBV27	few	TRBJ2-1	TGTGCCAGCAGCAAAGGGACAGCGAATGAGCAGTTCTTC	CASSKGTANEQFF
NA	TRBV5-1	few	TRBJ2-1	TGCGCCAGCAGCTTGACTAGGGTGGGGAGTGAGCAGTTCTTC	CASSLTRVGSEQFF
TRBD2	TRBV19	NA	TRBJ2-3	TGTGCCAGTAGTGGGACTAGCGCCGGCACAGATACGCAGTATTTT	CASSGTSAGTDTQYF
TRBD2	TRBV7-9	NA	TRBJ2-1	TGTGCCAGCAGCTTGGGACTAGCGGGAAAGCATGAGCAGTTCTTC	CASSLGLAGKHEQFF
NA	TRBV18	NA	TRBJ2-7	TGTGCCAGCTCACCACCGTTTGGATGGTACTCCTACGAGCAGTACTTC	CASSPPFGWYSYEQYF
TRBD2	TRBV6-1	few	TRBJ2-7	TGTGCCAGCATCAAACCGGGACTACCCTACGAGCAGTACTTC	CASIKPGLPYEQYF
TRBD1	TRBV12-3/TRBV12-4	few	TRBJ1-1	TGTGCCAGCAGCTTCCACGGCCGACAGGGTGAAGCTTTCTTT	CASSFHGRQGEAFF
NA	TRBV4-2	NA	TRBJ1-1	TGTGCCAGCAGCCCCCCAACAGGGAAGGACACTGAAGCTTTCTTT	CASSPPTGKDTEAFF
TRBD2	TRBV5-1	NA	TRBJ2-1	TGCGCCAGCTCCAGCGGGAGTCCCAATGAGCAGTTCTTC	CASSSGSPNEQFF
NA	TRBV20-1	many	TRBJ2-4	TGCAGTGCAGGGGGATCTCCGGGGTCAGCCAAAAACATTCAGTACTTC	CSAGGSPGSAKNIQYF
NA	TRBV7-9	NA	TRBJ2-7	TGTGCCAGCAGCTATGGGGCGGGGTCCGGGCGCGAGCAGTACTTC	CASSYGAGSGREQYF
NA	TRBV7-9	many	TRBJ1-6	TGTGCCAGCAACCAGGGCGGGGGCCCTAATTCACCCCTCCACTTT	CASNQGGGPNSPLHF
TRBD1	TRBV5-6	NA	TRBJ2-1	TGTGCCAGCAGCTTGGGGGTAAGGACAGGGGGATTTCTTCGGTACAATGAGCAGTTCTTC	CASSLGVRTGGFLRYNEQFF
TRBD2	TRBV4-1	many	TRBJ2-1	TGCGCCAGCAGCCGGACTAGCGGGGCGCGCTCCTACAATGAGCAGTTCTTC	CASSRTSGARSYNEQFF
TRBD2	TRBV4-1	NA	TRBJ2-6	TGCGCCAGCAGCCAAGCGGGGAGGGGACTAGCGAGACCTGGGGCCAACGTCCTGACTTTC	CASSQAGRGLARPGANVLTF